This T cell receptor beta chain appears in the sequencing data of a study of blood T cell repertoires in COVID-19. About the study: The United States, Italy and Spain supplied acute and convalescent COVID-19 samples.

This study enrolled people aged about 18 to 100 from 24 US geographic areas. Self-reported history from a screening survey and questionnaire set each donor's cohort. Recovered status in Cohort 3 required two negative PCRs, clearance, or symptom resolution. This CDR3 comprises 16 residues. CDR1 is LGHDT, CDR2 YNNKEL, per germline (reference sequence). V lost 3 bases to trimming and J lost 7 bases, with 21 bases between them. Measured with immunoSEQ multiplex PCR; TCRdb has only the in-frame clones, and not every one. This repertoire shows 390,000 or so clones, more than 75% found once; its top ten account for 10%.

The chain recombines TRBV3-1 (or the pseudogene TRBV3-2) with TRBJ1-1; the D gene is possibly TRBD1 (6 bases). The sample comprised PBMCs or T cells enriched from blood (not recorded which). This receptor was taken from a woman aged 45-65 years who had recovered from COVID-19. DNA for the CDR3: TGTGCCAGCAGCCAGCCCTCGGGGGGCTGGATGGGTGAAGCTTTCTTT. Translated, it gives CASSQPSGGWMGEAFF.